These 5 T cell receptor beta chains were sequenced from one sample in a study of blood T cells in healthy people across ages. Alongside a J-beta primer mix, a sample-barcoded 5' primer served in a second PCR lasting about 6 to 11 cycles. A single record per CDR3 protein comes from TCRdb applying MiXCR to the 5' RACE reads. The sample shows over 1.5 million distinct CDR3 sequences, around half of them seen only once. Sequenced material: blood. These TCRs come from a woman aged 40 to 50 in good health.

CDR3 protein: CASSERVNTEAFF. CDR3 bases: TGCGCCAGCAGTGAGCGGGTGAACACTGAAGCTTTCTTT. The chain is built from TRBV10-2 and TRBJ1-1; D remains ambiguous. The CDR3 contains 13 residues. Germline V gene data show CDR1 as WSHSY and CDR2 as SAAADI. Trimming pared 2 bases from V and 0 bases from J, leaving 4 bases between.

This sequence joins TRBV28 and TRBJ1-2; D not certain. Trimming stripped 5 bases from V and 7 bases from J, with 14 bases between. CDR3 length equals 13 residues. CDR1 is MDHEN and CDR2 is SYDVKM in the germline V gene. The CDR3 loop is CASSTSIPLGYTF. The CDR3 DNA reads TGTGCCAGCAGTACATCTATCCCTCTTGGCTACACCTTC.

J is TRBJ2-1 and V is TRBV5-6; the D gene is possibly TRBD2 (7 bases). The length of the CDR3 is 15 residues. Between the trimmed V and J ends, which lost 5 bases and 0 bases, there was a span of 12 bases. Per the germline V gene, CDR1 is SGHDT and CDR2 is YYEEEE. CDR3: CASRGGQVSYNEQFF. The CDR3, as DNA: TGTGCCAGCAGGGGGGGGCAGGTCTCCTACAATGAGCAGTTCTTC.

In DNA, the CDR3 is TGTGCCAGCAGCTTAGAATCAGGGGGCACTTACAATGAGCAGTTCTTC. Residues: CASSLESGGTYNEQFF. The V call is TRBV7-2, the J call TRBJ2-1; 8 nucleotides agree with TRBD1. Losses at the gene ends were 1 base for V and 4 bases for J; bases not matched to a gene: 6. The CDR3 has 16 amino acids. The germline V gene encodes CDR1 SGHTA and CDR2 FQGNSA.

Details on this clonotype: An end of the junction does not agree with germline; a read error may underlie this. The CDR3 DNA reads TGTGCCGGCTCACCACTCTCGGGAAGCAATCAGCCCCAGCATTTT. This translates into CAGSPLSGSNQPQHF. The V and J genes are TRBV18 and TRBJ1-5; D is uncertain. Germline V CDR1 and CDR2: KGHSH, LQKENI. The CDR3 sequence is 15 residues long.